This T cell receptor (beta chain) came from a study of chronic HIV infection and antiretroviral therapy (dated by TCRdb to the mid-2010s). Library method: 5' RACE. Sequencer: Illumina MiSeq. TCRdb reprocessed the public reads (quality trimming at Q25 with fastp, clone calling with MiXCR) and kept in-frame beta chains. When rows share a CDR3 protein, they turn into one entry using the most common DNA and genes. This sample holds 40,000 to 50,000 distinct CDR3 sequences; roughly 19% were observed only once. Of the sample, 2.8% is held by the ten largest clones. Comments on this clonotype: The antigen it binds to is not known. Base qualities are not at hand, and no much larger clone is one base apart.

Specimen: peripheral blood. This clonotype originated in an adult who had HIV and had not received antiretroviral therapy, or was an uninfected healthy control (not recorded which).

The CDR3 loop reads CSVPAPRQEGGDTF. The DNA is TGCAGCGTTCCGGCCCCGCGTCAGGAAGGGGGCGACACCTTC. Recombination joined TRBV29-1 with TRBJ1-2; the junction holds 7 bases that match TRBD1. V and J are trimmed by 5 bases and 12 bases, and the gene matches miss 18 bases of the junction. Spanning cysteine to phenylalanine, the CDR3 consists of 14 amino acids. The read is trimmed to its CDR3 DNA, 42 bases read in frame from base 1. The germline V gene gives CDR1 as SQVTM and CDR2 as ANQGSEA. Beyond the CDR3, the reference TRBV29-1 and TRBJ1-2 genes provide the residues; the full variable domain reads: SAVISQKPSRDICQRGTSLTIQCQVDSQVTMMFWYRQQPGQSLTLIATANQGSEATYESGFVIDKFPISRPNLTFSTLTVSNMSPEDSSIYLCSVPAPRQEGGDTFGSGTRLTVV.